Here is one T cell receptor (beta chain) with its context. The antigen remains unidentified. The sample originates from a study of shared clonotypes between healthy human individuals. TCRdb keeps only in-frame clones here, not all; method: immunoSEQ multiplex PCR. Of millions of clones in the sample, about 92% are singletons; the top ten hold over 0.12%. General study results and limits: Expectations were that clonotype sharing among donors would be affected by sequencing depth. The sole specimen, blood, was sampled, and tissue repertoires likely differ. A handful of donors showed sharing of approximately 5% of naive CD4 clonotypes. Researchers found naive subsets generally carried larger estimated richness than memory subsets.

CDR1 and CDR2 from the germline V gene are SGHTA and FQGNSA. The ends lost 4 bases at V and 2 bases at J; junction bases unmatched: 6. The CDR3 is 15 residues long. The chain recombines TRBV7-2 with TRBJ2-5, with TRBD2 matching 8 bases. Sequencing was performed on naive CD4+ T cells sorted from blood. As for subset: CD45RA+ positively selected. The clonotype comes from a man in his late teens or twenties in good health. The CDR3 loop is CASSWEGLAQETQYF. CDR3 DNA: TGTGCCAGCAGCTGGGAAGGACTAGCACAAGAGACCCAGTACTTC.